This TCR beta chain was observed in a study of cytomegalovirus exposure and HLA in healthy donors. With 60 Vbeta and 13 Jbeta primers, the PCR was carried out. Only in-frame clones appear in the TCRdb table, and some are missing; sequencing was by immunoSEQ multiplex PCR. This sample has more than 100,000 clones, with 76% found just once. CDR3 size: 14 residues. V lost 3 bases, J lost 4 bases, and 2 bases stayed unmatched. Germline V gene data show CDR1 as SGHRS and CDR2 as YFSETQ. The chain uses TRBV5-1 and TRBJ1-1; TRBD1 aligns across 11 bases. The sequence came from a woman aged 18-29 years in good health and CMV-seropositive. Sequencing was done on a sample of PBMCs. The CDR3 bases are TGCGCCAGCAGCTCGGGGACAGGGGGCACTGAAGCTTTCTTT. Translation gives CASSSGTGGTEAFF.